The 28 T cell receptor beta chains in this list originate from one sample, sequenced in a study of T-cell reconstitution after alpha-beta-depleted transplantation in children. The TCRbeta library was prepared with unique molecular identifiers. TCRdb re-derived calls from the PCR reads in MiXCR, one entry per CDR3 protein. The sample has nearly 400,000 distinct CDR3 sequences, 20% seen once. The sample in question was PBMCs from the stem cell graft donor, obtained from the stem cell graft. Every receptor here comes from a human donor who donated a stem cell graft to a child with acute myeloid leukemia.

The chain has TRBV7-9 and TRBJ2-1, with D perhaps TRBD1 or TRBD2 (5 bases each). V was trimmed by 4 bases and J by 4 bases, leaving 14 bases between them. The CDR3 loop spans 15 amino acids. Looked up from germline, CDR1 is SEHNR and CDR2 is FQNEAQ (reference sequence). The CDR3 protein is CASSSPGRIYNEQFF. CDR3 nucleotide sequence: TGTGCCAGCAGCTCGCCGGGACGGATATACAATGAGCAGTTCTTC.

The V gene is TRBV2, the J gene TRBJ2-7; 8 bases line up with TRBD2. J was trimmed by 3 bases and V by 8 bases; bases with no gene match: 12. In germline, CDR1 is SNHLY, CDR2 FYNNEI. CDR3 length: 15 residues. The CDR3 region is CASGTSGGGYYEQYF. CDR3 in DNA: TGTGCCAGCGGAACTAGCGGAGGGGGGTACTACGAGCAGTACTTC.

A few counts support this clonotype. In DNA form, the CDR3 reads TGTGCCAGCAGCTTAGAGCCAGGGCGAACCTACAATGAGCAGTTCTTC. Translated, it gives CASSLEPGRTYNEQFF. The V and J genes are TRBV11-1 and TRBJ2-1; perhaps TRBD1 as D (5 bases). The CDR3 consists of 16 residues. Germline CDR1 and CDR2: SGHAT and FQDESV (reference sequence). V was pared by 1 base and J by 2 bases, with 12 bases between.

This clonotype appeared many times. The rearrangement uses TRBV12-3 or TRBV12-4 and TRBJ1-1; TRBD1 aligns across 7 bases. Trimming at V came to 6 bases and at J to 7 bases, leaving 5 bases not matched to a gene. The CDR3 sequence is 12 residues long. The CDR3 protein is CASSPGQVEAFF. CDR3 bases: TGTGCCAGCAGCCCCGGACAGGTTGAAGCTTTCTTT.

Only a few counts were recorded for this clonotype. The chain recombines TRBV29-1 with TRBJ2-1; no definite D call. The CDR3 runs to 13 residues. The V and J ends lost 6 bases and 7 bases respectively, with 16 bases between them. CDR1 and CDR2 (germline): SQVTM, ANQGSEA. As DNA, the CDR3 is TGCAGCGTCATATATAGAGCAGGAAATGAGCAGTTCTTC. This codes for CSVIYRAGNEQFF.

A few counts support this clonotype. This chain uses TRBV19 with TRBJ2-1; tentative D call: TRBD2 (5 bases). Germline CDR1 LNHDA, CDR2 SQIVND (reference sequence). This CDR3 is 13 amino acids long. V was cut by 6 bases and J by 2 bases, with 8 bases left in between. The CDR3 region has the DNA TGTGCCAGTAGCGAGAGGGCCTACAATGAGCAGTTCTTC. This codes for CASSERAYNEQFF.

In this sample, this clonotype turned up a few times. V is TRBV6-2 or TRBV6-3 and J is TRBJ2-5, with 7 bases aligning to TRBD1. In germline, CDR1 is MNHEY, CDR2 SVGEGT. CDR3 length: 14 amino acids. Trimming removed 5 bases from V and 1 base from J; junction bases left unmatched: 4. DNA of the CDR3: TGTGCCAGCAGTGACCGGGACAGCCAAGAGACCCAGTACTTC. Translating gives CASSDRDSQETQYF.

This clonotype was seen repeatedly, ten times or more. The V call is TRBV29-1, the J call TRBJ1-1; D uncertain. Germline lookup yields CDR1 SQVTM and CDR2 ANQGSEA. Trimming took 1 base from V and 0 from J, leaving 6 bases between them. This CDR3 is 13 amino acids long. CDR3 bases: TGCAGCGTTGAAGTGCTAATGAACACTGAAGCTTTCTTT. It is translated as CSVEVLMNTEAFF.

The J gene is TRBJ2-6, the V gene TRBV6-2 or TRBV6-3; a weak D match, TRBD2 (5 bases). The CDR3 has 15 amino acids. Germline V gives CDR1 MNHEY, CDR2 SVGEGT. V was clipped by 6 bases and J by 0 bases, with 9 bases between them. In DNA, the CDR3 is TGTGCCAGCAGGGAGGACGGCTCTGGGGCCAACGTCCTGACTTTC. Protein product: CASREDGSGANVLTF.

This clonotype was detected many times. This rearrangement joins TRBV12-3 or TRBV12-4 to TRBJ2-3; D not certain. This CDR3 contains 14 residues. V dropped 6 bases and J dropped 0 bases, with 10 bases sitting between them. The chain's CDR3 is CASSSASSTDTQYF. The CDR3 DNA follows: TGTGCCAGCAGCTCGGCGTCTAGCACAGATACGCAGTATTTT.

In its sample, this clonotype was seen a few times. The chain employs TRBV29-1 and TRBJ2-1; 10 bases align to TRBD1. The CDR3 runs 14 residues. The trim removed 4 bases at V and 7 bases at J, leaving 7 bases unmatched. Germline CDR1 SQVTM, CDR2 ANQGSEA. CDR3 in amino acids: CSVVRDRGTNEQFF. In nucleotides, the CDR3 is TGCAGCGTTGTCCGGGACAGGGGTACAAATGAGCAGTTCTTC.

The table lists this clonotype with many counts. The chain couples TRBV29-1 to TRBJ2-1; D is unresolved. Germline V gives CDR1 SQVTM, CDR2 ANQGSEA. V lost 0 bases and J lost 8, with 11 bases in between. The CDR3 spans 13 residues. The CDR3 DNA reads TGCAGCGTTGAAGAAGATAACAGAGATGAGCAGTTCTTC. This sequence encodes CSVEEDNRDEQFF.

The J gene is TRBJ1-5, the V gene TRBV12-3 or TRBV12-4, with a tentative D call TRBD1 (6 bases). Between the trimmed V and J ends, which lost 6 bases and 0 bases, there was a span of 15 bases. This CDR3 comprises 16 residues. CDR3 amino acids: CASRDSSYYSNQPQHF. CDR3 DNA sequence: TGTGCCAGCAGGGACAGTTCCTATTATAGCAATCAGCCCCAGCATTTT.

This clonotype was seen only a few times. The chain joins TRBV29-1 to TRBJ1-3; tentative D call: TRBD1 (6 bases). The CDR3 runs 14 residues. Deletions cut 4 bases from V and 4 bases from J, with 14 bases between. Germline assignment: CDR1 SQVTM and CDR2 ANQGSEA. In nucleotides, the CDR3 is TGCAGCGTTGTAGCCAGGGGATCGGGAAACACCATATATTTT. It is translated as CSVVARGSGNTIYF. The complete variable domain, with remaining parts taken from reference TRBV29-1 and TRBJ1-3, reads SAVISQKPSRDICQRGTSLTIQCQVDSQVTMMFWYRQQPGQSLTLIATANQGSEATYESGFVIDKFPISRPNLTFSTLTVSNMSPEDSSIYLCSVVARGSGNTIYFGEGSWLTVV.

V usage is TRBV14 and J usage is TRBJ2-1; the match to TRBD2 covers 10 bases. Trimming at V came to 3 bases and at J to 5 bases, leaving 4 bases not matched to a gene. CDR1 is SGHDN, CDR2 FVKESK, per germline. The CDR3 extends over 15 amino acids. The CDR3 here is CASSHISGRDNEQFF. In DNA, the CDR3 is TGTGCCAGCAGCCATATAAGCGGGAGGGACAATGAGCAGTTCTTC.

V usage is TRBV27 and J usage is TRBJ2-3, with 12 bases identical to TRBD2. V shed 4 bases, J shed 9 bases, and the junction held 11 bases outside the gene matches. This CDR3 region has 16 residues. Germline values: CDR1 MNHEY, CDR2 SMNVEV (reference sequence). The CDR3 nucleotides are TGTGCCAGCAGTTCCTCTAGCGGGAGGGCCTTCGGGACGCAGTATTTT. It codes for CASSSSSGRAFGTQYF.

The gene calls are TRBV12-3 or TRBV12-4 and TRBJ2-1; a possible D gene is TRBD2 (6 bases). Trimming cost V 6 bases and J 10 bases, with 13 bases left between them. The CDR3 is 12 residues long. CDR3: CASRTGTPEQFF. CDR3 DNA sequence: TGTGCCAGCAGAACCGGGACTCCAGAGCAGTTCTTC.

CDR3 DNA sequence: TGTGCCAGCAGTTTCAGGGGACTAGCGGCCTACGAGCAGTACTTC. This codes for CASSFRGLAAYEQYF. The V and J genes are TRBV27 and TRBJ2-7; TRBD2 aligns across 11 bases. The V gene end was trimmed by 3 bases and the J gene end by 2 bases; junction bases not matched to a gene: 3. The germline V gene has CDR1 MNHEY and CDR2 SMNVEV (reference sequence). The CDR3 spans 15 residues.

This clonotype was found a few times. At one of its ends the junction is not consistent with the germline gene, which may arise from a read error. The chain uses TRBV27 and TRBJ2-3; 11 positions agree with TRBD2. Germline assignment: CDR1 MNHEY and CDR2 SMNVEV (reference sequence). The CDR3 length is 16 residues. In DNA, the CDR3 is TGTGCCAGCAGTCTATCACTAGCGGGAGACTCAGATACGCAGTATTTT. Translation gives CASSLSLAGDSDTQYF.

This clonotype came up many times. The chain links TRBV5-1 to TRBJ2-7; D is tentatively TRBD1 or TRBD2 (5 bases each). This CDR3 comprises 11 residues. Trimming took off 2 bases at V and 6 bases at J, with 6 bases between the two ends. Germline CDR1 and CDR2: SGHRS and YFSETQ. The CDR3 DNA is TGCGCCAGCAGCTTTGGGGGCGAGCAGTACTTC. Its protein product is CASSFGGEQYF.

The rearrangement joins TRBV7-9 to TRBJ2-7; D tentatively fits TRBD1 or TRBD2 (6 bases each). Trimming left V 7 bases short and J 9 bases short, with 19 bases between. The CDR3 extends over 13 amino acids. From germline, CDR1 is SEHNR and CDR2 FQNEAQ (reference sequence). DNA for the CDR3: TGTGCCAGCAACGGACAGAGGGGGGCCCCGCAGTACTTC. The encoded protein is CASNGQRGAPQYF.

The genes are TRBV12-3 or TRBV12-4 and TRBJ1-1, with TRBD1 as a possible D gene (5 bases). The CDR3 contains 14 residues. V was shortened by 3 bases and J by 3 bases, with 11 bases between the two germline ends. CDR3 residues: CASSLGRADTEAFF. The CDR3, as DNA: TGTGCCAGCAGTTTGGGCAGGGCGGACACTGAAGCTTTCTTT.

This clonotype came up a few times. The V gene is TRBV7-3, the J gene TRBJ2-1; the D gene is possibly TRBD2 (5 bases). The CDR3 consists of 12 residues. The V gene's germline CDR1 is SGHTA and CDR2 FQGTGA. The V and J ends lost 4 bases and 11 bases respectively, with 12 bases between them. This CDR3 reads CASSSESGKQFF. The CDR3 coding sequence is TGTGCCAGCAGCTCCGAATCCGGGAAGCAGTTCTTC.

V and J are TRBV29-1 and TRBJ2-1; D tentatively reads TRBD1 or TRBD2 (5 bases each). Trimming stripped 6 bases from V and 4 bases from J, with 13 bases between. This CDR3 has 13 amino acids. The germline V gene encodes CDR1 SQVTM and CDR2 ANQGSEA. The CDR3 loop is CSVRGRAYNEQFF. CDR3 DNA sequence: TGCAGCGTGAGGGGCAGGGCATACAATGAGCAGTTCTTC.

This clonotype showed up many times. The chain carries TRBV10-3 and TRBJ2-7, with 7 positions matching TRBD2. The CDR3 contains 14 residues. Germline V gene data show CDR1 as ENHRY and CDR2 as SYGVKD. J was trimmed by 0 bases and V by 4 bases; bases with no gene match: 3. The CDR3 here is CAISGLADSYEQYF. The CDR3 bases are TGTGCCATCAGTGGGCTAGCGGACTCCTACGAGCAGTACTTC.

This chain links TRBV4-1 with TRBJ2-7; D gene unclear. V was cut by 0 bases and J by 7 bases, with 10 bases left in between. The CDR3 has 13 amino acids. Germline V lookup: CDR1 MGHRA, CDR2 YSYEKL. CDR3 protein: CASSQEVGWEQYF. The DNA for the CDR3 is TGCGCCAGCAGCCAAGAAGTCGGTTGGGAGCAGTACTTC.

The chain employs TRBV20-1 and TRBJ2-2, with 7 bases aligning to TRBD1. CDR1 is DFQATT, CDR2 SNEGSKA, per germline (reference sequence). The CDR3 is made up of 12 amino acids. V lost 6 bases to trimming and J lost 6 bases; unmatched junction nucleotides: 4. CDR3 sequence reads: CSATTGPGELFF. The CDR3 bases are TGCAGTGCCACGACAGGGCCCGGGGAGCTGTTTTTT.

This chain joins TRBV6-2 or TRBV6-3 and TRBJ1-5, with D hard to call. With 8 bases removed from V and 7 bases from J, the gap between germline ends came to 21 bases. The CDR3 is 15 residues long. Germline assignment: CDR1 MNHEY and CDR2 SVGEGT. The CDR3 sequence is CASVASDVVLQPQHF. The DNA for the CDR3 is TGTGCCAGCGTGGCCAGTGACGTGGTTTTGCAGCCCCAGCATTTT.